The T cell receptor beta chain described here comes from a study of blood T cell repertoires in COVID-19. For the study at large: The United States, Italy and Spain supplied acute and convalescent COVID-19 samples. T cells, B-cell-depleted T cells, or PBMCs supplied cDNA or gDNA.

Comments on this clone: Other nucleotide sequences in the sample specify the same CDR3.

Under the authors' procedure: Researchers report that nucleated cell counts were estimated from reference gene primer amplification. The repertoire was sequenced with immunoSEQ multiplex PCR; TCRdb's copy has only in-frame clones and lacks some. For V, J and clone size, that table is used; D and trimming come from the DNA. The table has approximately 210,000 clones, around 89% seen once; the top ten hold roughly 1.7%. The material sequenced was peripheral blood. The receptor's source is a man aged 65-85 years with acute or convalescent COVID-19.

In DNA, the CDR3 is TGTGCCAGCAGCCGCAGGGGCCTAAGCTCCTACGAGCAGTACTTC. This sequence encodes CASSRRGLSSYEQYF. The chain uses TRBV5-6 and TRBJ2-7; a possible D gene is TRBD1 (6 bases). The CDR3 loop spans 15 amino acids. CDR1 and CDR2 from the germline V gene are SGHDT and YYEEEE. V lost 4 bases and J 0 bases, leaving 14 bases between the germline ends.